The rows below give T cell receptor beta chains drawn from one sample of a study of metastatic and nonmetastatic thyroid tumors. TCRdb re-analyzed the PCR reads through MiXCR. The table has about 38,000 clones, 25% to 30% seen once. Sequenced input: blood. These receptors came from a female donor with papillary thyroid cancer or a benign thyroid nodule (not recorded which). Some clones in this sample may be carry-over from other donors' samples. CDR3s include the opening cysteine and the closing phenylalanine or tryptophan. The D gene is left open where the match is weak. Expanded clones are given a class, and other clones once, few, many or no size at all.

d_call,j_call,clone_size,v_call,cdr3_nt,cdr3_aa
NA,TRBJ1-1,NA,TRBV4-1,TGCGCCAGCAGCCATCCATGGAGGGTGAACACTGAAGCTTTCTTT,CASSHPWRVNTEAFF
NA,TRBJ2-1,many,TRBV29-1,TGCAGCGTAGGGACCGAAATTTACAATGAGCAGTTCTTC,CSVGTEIYNEQFF
TRBD2,TRBJ2-7,few,TRBV30,TGTGCCTGGGCCAGGGGACTAGAACCCTCCTACGAGCAGTACTTC,CAWARGLEPSYEQYF
TRBD2,TRBJ2-7,NA,TRBV5-1,TGCGCCAGCAGCTCTGGCGGGGGTGGGGCATACTACGAGCAGTACTTC,CASSSGGGGAYYEQYF
TRBD2,TRBJ2-7,NA,TRBV4-1,TGCGCCAGCAGCCGAGAGTTGCGGGAGGGCTACGAGCAGTACTTC,CASSRELREGYEQYF
NA,TRBJ2-1,many,TRBV18,TGTGCCAGCTCACCAACGGGACACAATGAGCAGTTCTTC,CASSPTGHNEQFF
TRBD1,TRBJ2-4,many,TRBV12-3/TRBV12-4,TGTGCCAGTGGACAGGGGTTTCTAGCCAAAAACATTCAGTACTTC,CASGQGFLAKNIQYF
NA,TRBJ2-4,many,TRBV28,TGTGCCAGCAGTTTATCTTTATTCCTAGCCAAAAACATTCAGTACTTC,CASSLSLFLAKNIQYF
NA,TRBJ2-7,once,TRBV5-1,TGCGCCAGCATTGACGAGGAGGCCTACGAGCAGTACTTC,CASIDEEAYEQYF
TRBD1,TRBJ1-1,many,TRBV3-1,TGTGCCAGCAGCGCCCGGGACAGGGCATCTTTCTTT,CASSARDRASFF
TRBD1,TRBJ1-2,many,TRBV7-8,TGTGCCAGCAGCTTAGGGACAGGGGGCTATGGCTACACCTTC,CASSLGTGGYGYTF
TRBD2,TRBJ2-3,NA,TRBV5-1,TGCGCCAGCAGCATTTTAGCGGGAGGACGCACAGATACGCAGTATTTT,CASSILAGGRTDTQYF
TRBD1,TRBJ1-5,NA,TRBV5-6,TGTGCCAGCAGCTTGGCCGGACAGGGAGGTCAGCCCCAGCATTTT,CASSLAGQGGQPQHF
TRBD2,TRBJ2-3,NA,TRBV11-3,TGTGCCAGCAGCTTAGGTACGAGGACTAGCGGGAGGGCTACAGATACGCAGTATTTT,CASSLGTRTSGRATDTQYF